These 23 T cell receptor beta chains share one sample of origin, sequenced in a study of cytomegalovirus exposure and HLA in healthy donors. PCR primers comprised 60 Vbeta and 13 Jbeta primers. TCRdb's table, derived via immunoSEQ multiplex PCR, lists solely in-frame clones and lacks some. The sample has around 150,000 clones; roughly four fifths are singletons. The sample taken for sequencing was PBMCs. These receptors were collected from a man over 45 in good health and CMV-seropositive.

This sequence joins TRBV7-2 and TRBJ2-3, with a tentative D call TRBD2 (5 bases). V was trimmed by 1 base and J by 6 bases, leaving 14 bases between them. The CDR3 loop spans 15 amino acids. Germline-derived CDR1 and CDR2 are SGHTA and FQGNSA. CDR3 sequence: CASSLVPRLTDTQYF. For the CDR3, the DNA is TGTGCCAGCAGCTTAGTCCCCCGACTAACCGATACGCAGTATTTT.

The chain uses TRBV7-2 and TRBJ1-6; 8 nucleotides match TRBD1. V gave up 5 bases and J gave up 8 bases; unmatched junction bases: 8. CDR3 size: 15 residues. Germline assignment: CDR1 SGHTA and CDR2 FQGNSA. In DNA form, the CDR3 reads TGTGCCAGCAGCACCAGACAGGGGCGGGATTCACCCCTCCACTTT. This translates into CASSTRQGRDSPLHF.

The chain employs TRBV29-1 and TRBJ1-1; the D gene is possibly TRBD1 (5 bases). The V end lost 5 bases, the J end lost 0 bases, and 13 bases lay between the germline ends. The CDR3 contains 14 residues. Germline V gene data show CDR1 as SQVTM and CDR2 as ANQGSEA. CDR3 sequence: CSVPGGSMNTEAFF. In DNA, the CDR3 is TGCAGCGTTCCCGGGGGTAGCATGAACACTGAAGCTTTCTTT.

The rearrangement links TRBV5-4 to TRBJ2-1; D call uncertain. CDR1 and CDR2 from the germline V gene are SGHNT and YYREEE (reference sequence). The V end lost 0 bases, the J end lost 0 bases, and 7 bases lay between the germline ends. The CDR3 runs to 15 residues. The CDR3 sequence is CASSLESSSYNEQFF. The CDR3 DNA reads TGTGCCAGCAGCTTGGAGTCCAGCTCCTACAATGAGCAGTTCTTC.

This rearrangement joins TRBV9 to TRBJ2-3; tentative D call: TRBD2 (6 bases). The CDR3 spans 15 residues. Between the trimmed V and J ends, which lost 3 bases and 0 bases, there was a span of 11 bases. In germline, CDR1 is SGDLS, CDR2 YYNGEE. DNA for the CDR3: TGTGCCAGCAGCGATAGCGGTTCTAGCACAGATACGCAGTATTTT. Translating it yields CASSDSGSSTDTQYF. Drawing the rest from reference TRBV9 and TRBJ2-3, the complete variable domain is DSGVTQTPKHLITATGQRVTLRCSPRSGDLSVYWYQQSLDQGLQFLIQYYNGEERAKGNILERFSAQQFPDLHSELNLSSLELGDSALYFCASSDSGSSTDTQYFGPGTRLTVL.

The gene calls are TRBV5-4 and TRBJ2-6; unclear D gene. This CDR3 spans 19 amino acids. Trimming pared 6 bases from V and 1 base from J, leaving 23 bases between. CDR1 is SGHNT, CDR2 YYREEE, per germline (reference sequence). CDR3: CASTLLPGKNPSGANVLTF. The CDR3 coding sequence is TGTGCCAGCACCTTACTGCCAGGAAAGAACCCATCTGGGGCCAACGTCCTGACTTTC.

The rearrangement joins TRBV10-3 to TRBJ2-1; 8 bases agree with TRBD2. From germline, CDR1 is ENHRY and CDR2 SYGVKD. The CDR3 has 14 amino acids. V shed 7 bases, J shed 6 bases, and the junction held 8 bases outside the gene matches. The CDR3 DNA reads as TGTGCCATCACAGCGACTAGCGATCCCAATGAGCAGTTCTTC. As protein: CAITATSDPNEQFF.

The gene calls are TRBV7-3 and TRBJ2-1, with TRBD2 matching 10 bases. Unmatched junction bases numbered 12, after V lost 5 bases and J lost 8 bases. The V gene's germline CDR1 is SGHTA and CDR2 FQGTGA. The length of the CDR3 is 16 residues. Written as DNA, the CDR3 is TGTGCCAGCAGCCTTAGCACTAGCGGGATAAGTGATGAGCAGTTCTTC. Protein: CASSLSTSGISDEQFF.

The chain recombines TRBV5-1 with TRBJ2-3; TRBD2 matches at 11 bases. The CDR3 is 17 amino acids. Germline V CDR1 and CDR2: SGHRS, YFSETQ. V lost 0 bases and J lost 4; bases outside the gene matches: 7. The CDR3 nucleotides are TGCGCCAGCAGCTTGGCGATGACTAGCGGGACCGCAGATACGCAGTATTTT. It specifies CASSLAMTSGTADTQYF.

This chain uses TRBV30 with TRBJ2-1; D might be TRBD1 (5 bases). This CDR3 is built from 16 residues. The germline V gene encodes CDR1 GTSNPN and CDR2 SVGIG (reference sequence). The V gene lost 1 base and the J gene lost 9 bases, with 22 bases spanning the gap. The CDR3 DNA reads as TGTGCCTGGAGTGGTGGACACTTGCTCGGGTCGTTTGAGCAGTTCTTC. This codes for CAWSGGHLLGSFEQFF.

The chain has TRBV2 and TRBJ2-6, with D possibly matching TRBD1 (5 bases). This CDR3 region has 16 residues. The germline V and J ends were trimmed by 1 base and 2 bases, with 9 bases remaining between them. Germline values: CDR1 SNHLY, CDR2 FYNNEI. DNA of the CDR3: TGTGCCAGCAGTGAAGTAGAAGGGGCTGGGGCCAACGTCCTGACTTTC. It translates to CASSEVEGAGANVLTF.

This rearrangement joins TRBV28 to TRBJ2-5; 7 nucleotides match TRBD1. The CDR3 contains 14 residues. The ends lost 4 bases at V and 3 bases at J; junction bases unmatched: 5. Looked up from germline, CDR1 is MDHEN and CDR2 is SYDVKM. CDR3 bases: TGTGCCAGCAGTTCGGGACAGACGAAAGAGACCCAGTACTTC. Translated: CASSSGQTKETQYF. The complete variable domain, with remaining parts taken from reference TRBV28 and TRBJ2-5, reads DVKVTQSSRYLVKRTGEKVFLECVQDMDHENMFWYRQDPGLGLRLIYFSYDVKMKEKGDIPEGYSVSREKKERFSLILESASTNQTSMYLCASSSGQTKETQYFGPGTRLLVL.

The V and J genes are TRBV29-1 and TRBJ1-1, with TRBD1 identical over 8 bases. Germline assignment: CDR1 SQVTM and CDR2 ANQGSEA. V was clipped by 7 bases and J by 5 bases; unmatched bases: 6. CDR3 length equals 12 residues. CDR3 loop: CSADRGSTEAFF. The CDR3 nucleotides read TGCAGCGCAGACAGGGGTAGTACTGAAGCTTTCTTT.

For this clone: Lacking the conserved final phenylalanine or tryptophan, this CDR3 likely reflects a read error. CDR3 in amino acids: CASSDSNQPQHL. The DNA of the CDR3 is TGTGCCAGCAGCGACAGCAATCAGCCCCAGCATCTT. The rearrangement links TRBV25-1 to TRBJ1-5; D remains unclear. CDR3 length equals 12 residues. The V and J ends lost 6 bases and 1 base respectively, with 4 bases between them. The germline CDR1 and CDR2 sequences are MGHDK and SYGVNS.

J is TRBJ1-4 and V is TRBV6-1; 9 bases map to TRBD1. Germline V gene lookup returns CDR1 MNHNS and CDR2 SASEGT. The CDR3 loop spans 15 amino acids. V was clipped by 4 bases and J by 5 bases; unmatched bases: 5. The CDR3, as DNA: TGTGCCAGCAGTGTTACCGGGACAGGGAATGAAAAACTGTTTTTT. This sequence encodes CASSVTGTGNEKLFF.

The chain combines TRBV6-5 with TRBJ2-5, with D unclear. Germline CDR1 is MNHEY and CDR2 is SVGAGI. Between the trimmed V and J ends, which lost 2 bases and 5 bases, there was a span of 18 bases. CDR3 length: 16 residues. CDR3 nucleotides: TGTGCCAGCAGTTACGTGGCGGCCTCAAATAGGGAGACCCAGTACTTC. Protein: CASSYVAASNRETQYF.

This chain connects TRBV9 to TRBJ2-5; 13 nucleotides align to TRBD2. Germline V gene sequence: CDR1 SGDLS, CDR2 YYNGEE. This CDR3 contains 18 residues. J lost 1 base, V lost 4 bases, and 10 bases had no gene match. The CDR3 DNA follows: TGTGCCAGCAGCTCAGGACTAGCGGGGGAAAATTTCCAAGAGACCCAGTACTTC. This gives the protein CASSSGLAGENFQETQYF.

This chain links TRBV11-2 with TRBJ2-1; 10 nucleotides agree with TRBD2. V lost 3 bases and J lost 4; bases outside the gene matches: 12. The germline gives CDR1 SGHAT, CDR2 FQNNGV. CDR3 length equals 18 residues. The CDR3 region has the DNA TGTGCCAGCAGCTTGGGGCCGGGACTAGCGCGTAGTTACAATGAGCAGTTCTTC. It yields the protein CASSLGPGLARSYNEQFF. The full variable domain, rest sourced from reference TRBV11-2 and TRBJ2-1, is EAGVAQSPRYKIIEKRQSVAFWCNPISGHATLYWYQQILGQGPKLLIQFQNNGVVDDSQLPKDRFSAERLKGVDSTLKIQPAKLEDSAVYLCASSLGPGLARSYNEQFFGPGTRLTVL.

CDR3 protein: CASSPRTSVYNEQFF. The CDR3 region has the DNA TGTGCCAGCTCACCGAGGACTAGCGTCTACAATGAGCAGTTCTTC. V and J are TRBV18 and TRBJ2-1, with 9 bases matching TRBD2. The germline gives CDR1 KGHSH, CDR2 LQKENI. The V and J ends lost 3 bases and 3 bases, in that order; junction bases with no gene match: 3. The CDR3 totals 15 residues.

The J gene is TRBJ2-7, the V gene TRBV4-1, with 7 bases matching TRBD2. V shed 4 bases and J 5 bases; nucleotides not matched to a gene: 11. The CDR3 sequence is 15 residues long. From germline, CDR1 is MGHRA and CDR2 YSYEKL. CDR3 DNA sequence: TGCGCCAGCAGCCGAGACTCTGGGACTACGGACGAGCAGTACTTC. As protein: CASSRDSGTTDEQYF.

The V and J genes are TRBV19 and TRBJ2-1; TRBD1 aligns across 7 bases. With 7 bases clipped from V and 5 bases from J, the junction kept 8 bases outside the gene matches. Per germline, CDR1 LNHDA and CDR2 SQIVND (reference sequence). The CDR3 covers 14 residues. CDR3 sequence reads: CASNRDRANNEQFF. The CDR3 nucleotides read TGTGCCAGTAATCGAGACAGGGCCAACAATGAGCAGTTCTTC.

The chain carries TRBV10-2 and TRBJ1-1; D ambiguous. The CDR3 contains 13 residues. The germline CDR1 and CDR2 sequences are WSHSY and SAAADI. Trimming stripped 4 bases from V and 1 base from J, with 7 bases between. The CDR3 bases are TGCGCCAGCAGTGGACGGAGGAACACTGAAGCTTTCTTT. Translating gives CASSGRRNTEAFF.

The V call is TRBV19, the J call TRBJ1-2; 7 bases align to TRBD1. V shed 10 bases, J shed 8 bases, and the junction held 13 bases outside the gene matches. The CDR3 spans 13 residues. Germline CDR1 reads LNHDA; CDR2 reads SQIVND (reference sequence). The CDR3, as DNA: TGTGCCACCCCGGACAGGTCGAGATTGGGCTACACCTTC. This codes for CATPDRSRLGYTF. Using reference TRBV19 and TRBJ1-2 for the parts outside the CDR3, the full variable domain is DGGITQSPKYLFRKEGQNVTLSCEQNLNHDAMYWYRQDPGQGLRLIYYSQIVNDFQKGDIAEGYSVSREKKESFPLTVTSAQKNPTAFYLCATPDRSRLGYTFGSGTRLTVV.